These 20 T cell receptor beta chains originate from one sample sequenced in a study of blood T cell repertoires in COVID-19. Clones were sequenced by immunoSEQ multiplex PCR, and TCRdb holds only the in-frame ones, with some missing. The sample comprises 150,000 or so clones, 60% to 80% of which are singletons, and around 2.9% rests with the top ten. The sample was PBMCs or T cells enriched from blood (not recorded which). These TCRs come from a woman aged 50 to 60 who had recovered from COVID-19.

This clone was observed a few times. The chain links TRBV10-3 to TRBJ1-2; TRBD1 might be the D (5 bases). Trimming took off 6 bases at V and 4 bases at J, with 9 bases between the two ends. The CDR3 covers 12 residues. The germline gives CDR1 ENHRY, CDR2 SYGVKD. The CDR3 DNA sequence: TGTGCCATCAGGGCTGACAGCTATGGCTACACCTTC. Its translation: CAIRADSYGYTF.

The chain joins TRBV19 to TRBJ1-1; maybe TRBD1 (5 bases). CDR1 and CDR2 (germline): LNHDA, SQIVND (reference sequence). The CDR3 contains 13 residues. The V gene lost 5 bases and the J gene lost 3 bases, with 10 bases spanning the gap. CDR3 DNA sequence: TGTGCCAGTAGTCAGGGAGGGGACACTGAAGCTTTCTTT. The encoded protein is CASSQGGDTEAFF. Complete variable domain (other parts from reference TRBV19 and TRBJ1-1): DGGITQSPKYLFRKEGQNVTLSCEQNLNHDAMYWYRQDPGQGLRLIYYSQIVNDFQKGDIAEGYSVSREKKESFPLTVTSAQKNPTAFYLCASSQGGDTEAFFGQGTRLTVV.

The chain carries TRBV11-2 and TRBJ1-6; 7 bases agree with TRBD1. V lost 5 bases and J lost 10; bases outside the gene matches: 11. The CDR3 has 15 residues. Germline assignment: CDR1 SGHAT and CDR2 FQNNGV. CDR3 region: CASSPYRQGESPLHF. The CDR3 nucleotides are TGTGCCAGCAGCCCTTACCGACAGGGAGAGTCACCCCTCCACTTT.

The CDR3 DNA reads as TGTGCCAGCAGCCGTGGCAGATACGAGCAGTACTTC. Translating gives CASSRGRYEQYF. V gene TRBV3-1 (or the pseudogene TRBV3-2) combines with J gene TRBJ2-7; no firm D call. Germline loops: CDR1 LGHDT, CDR2 YNNKEL (reference sequence). Deletions cut 4 bases from V and 4 bases from J, with 8 bases between. CDR3 length: 12 amino acids.

The rearrangement joins TRBV6-5 to TRBJ2-1, with TRBD2 matching 13 bases. J was trimmed by 5 bases and V by 10 bases; bases with no gene match: 5. CDR1 is MNHEY and CDR2 is SVGAGI in the germline V gene. CDR3 length equals 14 residues. The CDR3 spells CATLGLAGNNEQFF. CDR3 DNA sequence: TGTGCCACCCTGGGACTAGCGGGGAACAATGAGCAGTTCTTC.

The CDR3 nucleotides are TGTGCCTGGGGACAGGGGGCGATACTTCTTAATGGCTACACCTTC. Protein: CAWGQGAILLNGYTF. V usage is TRBV30 and J usage is TRBJ1-2; 11 bases line up with TRBD1. V shed 5 bases and J 6 bases; nucleotides not matched to a gene: 11. Germline loops: CDR1 GTSNPN, CDR2 SVGIG (reference sequence). CDR3 length: 15 amino acids.

The chain links TRBV5-1 to TRBJ2-1, with TRBD2 matching over 11 bases. V lost 1 base and J lost 6; bases outside the gene matches: 12. Germline CDR1 and CDR2: SGHRS and YFSETQ. The CDR3 has 18 amino acids. CDR3 coding DNA: TGCGCCAGCAGCTTGTCCCCTAGCGGGAGGCCATTAGGCAATGAGCAGTTCTTC. Translation gives CASSLSPSGRPLGNEQFF.

This clone was seen ten or more times. The J gene is TRBJ1-6, the V gene TRBV2; D not certain. The CDR3 length is 12 residues. Trimming cost V 6 bases and J 9 bases, with 9 bases left between them. Germline V gene lookup returns CDR1 SNHLY and CDR2 FYNNEI. CDR3 residues: CASRASSSPLHF. In nucleotides, the CDR3 is TGTGCCAGCAGAGCTAGCAGTTCACCCCTCCACTTT.

The chain is built from TRBV28 and TRBJ1-4; D gene uncertain. V lost 9 bases to trimming and J lost 3 bases, with 11 bases between them. The CDR3 totals 13 residues. CDR1 MDHEN and CDR2 SYDVKM come from the germline V gene. CDR3 residues: CASRLQPNEKLFF. For the CDR3, the DNA is TGTGCCAGTAGACTGCAACCTAATGAAAAACTGTTTTTT. Drawing the rest from reference TRBV28 and TRBJ1-4, the complete variable domain is DVKVTQSSRYLVKRTGEKVFLECVQDMDHENMFWYRQDPGLGLRLIYFSYDVKMKEKGDIPEGYSVSREKKERFSLILESASTNQTSMYLCASRLQPNEKLFFGSGTQLSVL.

The genes are TRBV28 and TRBJ1-5; D unresolved. Trimming pared 4 bases from V and 2 bases from J, leaving 9 bases between. Germline values: CDR1 MDHEN, CDR2 SYDVKM. This CDR3 is built from 14 residues. The CDR3: CASSSLEGNQPQHF. As DNA, the CDR3 is TGTGCCAGCAGTTCGCTAGAGGGCAATCAGCCCCAGCATTTT.

The table lists this clone with a few counts. This rearrangement joins TRBV19 to TRBJ2-3; 9 nucleotides match TRBD1. The germline gives CDR1 LNHDA, CDR2 SQIVND (reference sequence). Trimming at V came to 4 bases and at J to 2 bases, leaving 10 bases not matched to a gene. The CDR3 runs to 17 residues. The DNA for the CDR3 is TGTGCCAGTAGTAGACGGGGACAGGGTCTCTACACAGATACGCAGTATTTT. Protein sequence: CASSRRGQGLYTDTQYF.

The chain joins TRBV7-8 to TRBJ2-5, with 8 nucleotides matching TRBD1. V trimming: 5 bases; J trimming: 4 bases; junction bases outside the gene matches: 6. In germline, CDR1 is SGHVS, CDR2 FQNEAQ. This CDR3 has 14 residues. The CDR3 spells CASSLTDRGETQYF. Here the CDR3 DNA reads TGTGCCAGCAGCCTCACTGACAGGGGAGAGACCCAGTACTTC.

V and J are TRBV18 and TRBJ2-7, with 7 bases fitting TRBD2. V lost 4 bases to trimming and J lost 2 bases; unmatched junction nucleotides: 8. CDR1 is KGHSH and CDR2 is LQKENI in the germline V gene. The CDR3 runs to 15 residues. The CDR3 DNA reads as TGTGCCAGCTCACTCCCCGGGACTACAACCTACGAGCAGTACTTC. Amino acid sequence: CASSLPGTTTYEQYF.

This chain uses TRBV3-1 (or the pseudogene TRBV3-2) with TRBJ2-3; the D gene is possibly TRBD2 (5 bases). Germline-derived CDR1 and CDR2 are LGHDT and YNNKEL (reference sequence). The V end was cut by 1 base, the J end by 0 bases, with 8 bases between. The CDR3 totals 15 residues. CDR3 amino acids: CASSQAGLSTDTQYF. DNA of the CDR3: TGTGCCAGCAGCCAAGCCGGACTTAGCACAGATACGCAGTATTTT.

The rearrangement links TRBV7-9 to TRBJ2-7; 8 bases are shared with TRBD2. The V gene end was trimmed by 7 bases and the J gene end by 1 base; junction bases not matched to a gene: 6. CDR1 is SEHNR and CDR2 is FQNEAQ in the germline V gene (reference sequence). This CDR3 contains 14 residues. In DNA, the CDR3 is TGTGCCAGCACCTCACGGGGGGGGTCCTACGAGCAGTACTTC. It translates to CASTSRGGSYEQYF.

The chain combines TRBV10-3 with TRBJ2-7; D call uncertain. Trimming stripped 8 bases from V and 7 bases from J, with 12 bases between. Germline V gene data show CDR1 as ENHRY and CDR2 as SYGVKD. The CDR3 loop spans 11 amino acids. CDR3 sequence reads: CAIPVTREQYF. The DNA for the CDR3 is TGTGCCATCCCGGTCACGAGGGAGCAGTACTTC.

The genes are TRBV19 and TRBJ1-4; TRBD1 matches 9 bases. The germline gives CDR1 LNHDA, CDR2 SQIVND (reference sequence). V trimming: 7 bases; J trimming: 10 bases; junction bases outside the gene matches: 10. The CDR3 sequence is 14 residues long. CDR3 coding DNA: TGTGCCAGTACCGTACAGGGGGCGCGCGGAAAACTGTTTTTT. This encodes CASTVQGARGKLFF.

The chain combines TRBV11-2 with TRBJ1-1; TRBD1 matches at 9 bases. V shed 5 bases and J 7 bases; nucleotides not matched to a gene: 5. CDR1 and CDR2 from the germline V gene are SGHAT and FQNNGV. The CDR3 is 13 amino acids. The CDR3 loop is CASSTGTGNEAFF. In DNA form, the CDR3 reads TGTGCCAGCAGCACGGGGACAGGGAATGAAGCTTTCTTT.

This clone was detected only a few times. The chain uses TRBV7-2 and TRBJ1-4; tentative D call: TRBD1 (5 bases). V lost 2 bases and J 6 bases, leaving 10 bases between the germline ends. Germline CDR1 SGHTA, CDR2 FQGNSA. CDR3 length: 14 residues. The CDR3 DNA follows: TGTGCCAGCAGCTTATTGGCAGGGTATGAAAAACTGTTTTTT. This translates into CASSLLAGYEKLFF.

DNA of the CDR3: TGTGCCAGCAGCTGGGGGCCCGATAGCAATCAGCCCCAGCATTTT. It yields the protein CASSWGPDSNQPQHF. This chain connects TRBV5-6 to TRBJ1-5; D might be TRBD1 (6 bases). Trimming stripped 3 bases from V and 0 bases from J, with 10 bases between. The germline V gene has CDR1 SGHDT and CDR2 YYEEEE. The CDR3 runs 15 residues.